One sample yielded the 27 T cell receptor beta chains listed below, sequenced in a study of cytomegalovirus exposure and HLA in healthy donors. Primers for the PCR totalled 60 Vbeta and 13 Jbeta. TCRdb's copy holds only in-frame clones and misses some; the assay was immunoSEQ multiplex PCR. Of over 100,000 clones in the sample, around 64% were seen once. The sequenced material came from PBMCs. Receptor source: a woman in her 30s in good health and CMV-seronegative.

The CDR3 loop reads CASSLGTGDYGYTF. Here the CDR3 DNA reads TGTGCCAGCTCACTCGGGACAGGGGACTATGGCTACACCTTC. The genes are TRBV18 and TRBJ1-2; 10 nucleotides align to TRBD1. Trimming cost V 4 bases and J 3 bases; bases outside gene matches: 2. Germline V gene data show CDR1 as KGHSH and CDR2 as LQKENI. The CDR3 is 14 amino acids.

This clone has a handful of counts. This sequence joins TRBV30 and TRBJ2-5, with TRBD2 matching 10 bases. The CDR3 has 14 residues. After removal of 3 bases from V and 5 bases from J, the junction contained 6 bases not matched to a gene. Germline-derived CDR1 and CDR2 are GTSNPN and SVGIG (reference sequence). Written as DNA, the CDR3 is TGTGCCTGGAGACTAGCGGGATCACTTGAGACCCAGTACTTC. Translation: CAWRLAGSLETQYF.

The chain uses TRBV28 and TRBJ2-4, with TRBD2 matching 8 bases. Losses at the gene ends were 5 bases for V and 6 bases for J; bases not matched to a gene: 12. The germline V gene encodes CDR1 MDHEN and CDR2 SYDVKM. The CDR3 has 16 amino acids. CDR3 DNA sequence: TGTGCCAGCAGTGCGTCCGGGACTAGGACGGGAAACATTCAGTACTTC. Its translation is CASSASGTRTGNIQYF.

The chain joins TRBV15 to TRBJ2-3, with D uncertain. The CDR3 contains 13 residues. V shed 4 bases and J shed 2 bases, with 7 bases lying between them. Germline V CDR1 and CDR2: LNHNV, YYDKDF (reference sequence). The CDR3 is CATSIQITDTQYF. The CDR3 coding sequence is TGTGCCACCAGCATTCAGATCACAGATACGCAGTATTTT.

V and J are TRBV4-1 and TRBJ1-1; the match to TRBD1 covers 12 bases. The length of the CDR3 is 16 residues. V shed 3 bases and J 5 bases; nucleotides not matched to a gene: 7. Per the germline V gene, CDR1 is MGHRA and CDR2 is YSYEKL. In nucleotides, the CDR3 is TGCGCCAGCAGCCAGGGACAGGGGGCGCGAGGAACTGAAGCTTTCTTT. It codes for CASSQGQGARGTEAFF.

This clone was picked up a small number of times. The CDR3 nucleotides read TGTGCCAGCAGCTCCTCAGGATCTCGCTCTGGAAACACCATATATTTT. It yields the protein CASSSSGSRSGNTIYF. The chain has TRBV7-8 and TRBJ1-3; D ambiguous. CDR3 size: 16 residues. CDR1 SGHVS and CDR2 FQNEAQ come from the germline V gene. Between the trimmed V and J ends, which lost 4 bases and 0 bases, there was a span of 13 bases.

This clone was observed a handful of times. The CDR3 here is CASSSDSFQETQYF. The CDR3 nucleotides read TGTGCCAGCAGCTCCGACAGCTTCCAAGAGACCCAGTACTTC. The rearrangement joins TRBV7-2 to TRBJ2-5; maybe TRBD1 (5 bases). CDR3 length equals 14 residues. CDR1 and CDR2 (germline): SGHTA, FQGNSA. Trimming pared 4 bases from V and 1 base from J, leaving 10 bases between.

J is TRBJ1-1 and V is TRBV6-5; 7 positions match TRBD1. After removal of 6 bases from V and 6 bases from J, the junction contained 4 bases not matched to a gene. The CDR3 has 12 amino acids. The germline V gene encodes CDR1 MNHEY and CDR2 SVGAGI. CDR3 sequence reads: CASSRTGAEAFF. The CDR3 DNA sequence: TGTGCCAGCAGCCGGACAGGTGCTGAAGCTTTCTTT.

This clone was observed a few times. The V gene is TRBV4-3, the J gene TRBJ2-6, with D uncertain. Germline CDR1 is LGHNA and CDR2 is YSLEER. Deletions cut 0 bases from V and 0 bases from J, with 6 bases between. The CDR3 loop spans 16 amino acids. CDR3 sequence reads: CASSQDGSSGANVLTF. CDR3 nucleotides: TGCGCCAGCAGCCAAGATGGCAGCTCTGGGGCCAACGTCCTGACTTTC.

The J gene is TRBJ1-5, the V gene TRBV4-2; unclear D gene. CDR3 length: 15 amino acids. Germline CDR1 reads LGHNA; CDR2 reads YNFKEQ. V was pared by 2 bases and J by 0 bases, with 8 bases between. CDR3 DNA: TGTGCCAGCAGCCAAACACGGGGTAGCAATCAGCCCCAGCATTTT. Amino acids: CASSQTRGSNQPQHF.

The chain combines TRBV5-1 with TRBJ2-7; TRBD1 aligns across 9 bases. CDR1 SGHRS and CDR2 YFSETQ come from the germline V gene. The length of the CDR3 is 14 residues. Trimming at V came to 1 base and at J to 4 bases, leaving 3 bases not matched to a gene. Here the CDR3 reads CASSLWDREYEQYF. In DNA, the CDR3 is TGCGCCAGCAGCTTGTGGGACAGGGAATACGAGCAGTACTTC. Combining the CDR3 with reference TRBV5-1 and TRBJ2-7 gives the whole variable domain KAGVTQTPRYLIKTRGQQVTLSCSPISGHRSVSWYQQTPGQGLQFLFEYFSETQRNKGNFPGRFSGRQFSNSRSEMNVSTLELGDSALYLCASSLWDREYEQYFGPGTRLTVT.

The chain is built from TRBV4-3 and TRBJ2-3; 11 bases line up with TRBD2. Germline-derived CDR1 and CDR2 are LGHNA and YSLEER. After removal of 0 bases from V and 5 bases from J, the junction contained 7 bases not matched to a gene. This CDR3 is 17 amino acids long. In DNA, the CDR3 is TGCGCCAGCAGCCAAGAAACTAGCGGGAGAATGGAAGATACGCAGTATTTT. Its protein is CASSQETSGRMEDTQYF.

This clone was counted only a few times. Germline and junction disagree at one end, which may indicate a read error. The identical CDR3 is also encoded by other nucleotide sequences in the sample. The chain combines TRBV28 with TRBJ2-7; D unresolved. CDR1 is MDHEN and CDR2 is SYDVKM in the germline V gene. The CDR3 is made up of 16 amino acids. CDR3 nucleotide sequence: TGTGCGAGCAGTTTGTCAGAGTCAGGTGTTTCCTACGAGCAGTACTTC. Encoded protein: CASSLSESGVSYEQYF.

CDR3 bases: TGTGCCTGGACCGGGGGGCAAGACGGGGAGCTGTTTTTT. This translates into CAWTGGQDGELFF. The chain carries TRBV30 and TRBJ2-2; a possible D gene is TRBD2 (7 bases). Germline V gives CDR1 GTSNPN, CDR2 SVGIG (reference sequence). V was clipped by 4 bases and J by 7 bases, with 13 bases between them. The CDR3 totals 13 residues. The variable domain in full, completed from reference TRBV30 and TRBJ2-2, reads SQTIHQWPATLVQPVGSPLSLECTVEGTSNPNLYWYRQAAGRGLQLLFYSVGIGQISSEVPQNLSASRPQDRQFILSSKKLLLSDSGFYLCAWTGGQDGELFFGEGSRLTVL.

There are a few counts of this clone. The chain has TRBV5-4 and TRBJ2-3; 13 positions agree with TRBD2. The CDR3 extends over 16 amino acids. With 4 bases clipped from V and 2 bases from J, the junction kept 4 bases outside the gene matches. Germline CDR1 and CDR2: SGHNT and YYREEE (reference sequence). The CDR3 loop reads CASSPGTSGNTDTQYF. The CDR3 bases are TGTGCCAGCAGCCCCGGGACTAGCGGGAACACAGATACGCAGTATTTT. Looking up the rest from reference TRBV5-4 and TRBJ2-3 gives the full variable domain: ETGVTQSPTHLIKTRGQQVTLRCSSQSGHNTVSWYQQALGQGPQFIFQYYREEENGRGNFPPRFSGLQFPNYSSELNVNALELDDSALYLCASSPGTSGNTDTQYFGPGTRLTVL.

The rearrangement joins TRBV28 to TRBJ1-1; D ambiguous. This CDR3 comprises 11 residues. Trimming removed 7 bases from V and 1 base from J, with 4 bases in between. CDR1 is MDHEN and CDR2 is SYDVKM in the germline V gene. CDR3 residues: CASTWNTEAFF. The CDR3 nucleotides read TGTGCCAGCACATGGAACACTGAAGCTTTCTTT.

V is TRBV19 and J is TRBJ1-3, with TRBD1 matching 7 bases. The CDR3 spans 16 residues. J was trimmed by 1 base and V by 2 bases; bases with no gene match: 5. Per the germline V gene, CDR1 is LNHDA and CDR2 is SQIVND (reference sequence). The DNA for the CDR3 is TGTGCCAGTAGTATAAGGAGGGGGCCGTCTGGAAACACCATATATTTT. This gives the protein CASSIRRGPSGNTIYF.

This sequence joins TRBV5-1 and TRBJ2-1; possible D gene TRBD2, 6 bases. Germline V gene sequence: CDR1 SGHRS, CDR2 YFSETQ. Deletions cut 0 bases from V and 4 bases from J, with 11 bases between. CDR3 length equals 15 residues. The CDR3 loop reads CASSLASGVYNEQFF. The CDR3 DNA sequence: TGCGCCAGCAGCTTGGCTTCGGGGGTTTACAATGAGCAGTTCTTC.

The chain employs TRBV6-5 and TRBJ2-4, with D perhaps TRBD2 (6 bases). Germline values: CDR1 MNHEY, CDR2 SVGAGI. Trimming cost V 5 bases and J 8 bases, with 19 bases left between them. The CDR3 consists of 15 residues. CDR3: CASSPGVEGWDIQYF. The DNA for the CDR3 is TGTGCCAGCAGTCCGGGGGTCGAGGGATGGGACATTCAGTACTTC.

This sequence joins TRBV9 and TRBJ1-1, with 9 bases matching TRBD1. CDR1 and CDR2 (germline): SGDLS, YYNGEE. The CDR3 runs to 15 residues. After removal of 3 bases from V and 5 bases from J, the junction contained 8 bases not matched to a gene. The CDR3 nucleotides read TGTGCCAGCAGCGCCGGGACAGGGCCGGGAACTGAAGCTTTCTTT. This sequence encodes CASSAGTGPGTEAFF.

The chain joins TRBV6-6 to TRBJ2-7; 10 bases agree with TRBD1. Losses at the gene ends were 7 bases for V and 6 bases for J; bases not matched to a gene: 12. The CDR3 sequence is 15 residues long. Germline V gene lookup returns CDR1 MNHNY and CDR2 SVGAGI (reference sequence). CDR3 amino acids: CASITRQGAAGEQYF. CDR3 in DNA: TGTGCCAGCATAACTCGACAGGGGGCCGCCGGCGAGCAGTACTTC.

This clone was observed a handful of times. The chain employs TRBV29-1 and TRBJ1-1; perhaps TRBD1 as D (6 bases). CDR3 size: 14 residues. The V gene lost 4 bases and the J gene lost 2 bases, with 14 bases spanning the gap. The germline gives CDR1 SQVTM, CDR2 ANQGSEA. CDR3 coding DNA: TGCAGCGTTGCCAGGACAGTTACAAACACTGAAGCTTTCTTT. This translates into CSVARTVTNTEAFF.

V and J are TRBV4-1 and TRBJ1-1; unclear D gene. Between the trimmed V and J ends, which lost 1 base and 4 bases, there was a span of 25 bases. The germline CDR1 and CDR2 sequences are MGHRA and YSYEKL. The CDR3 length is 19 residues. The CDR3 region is CASSQVIEGWVDWITEAFF. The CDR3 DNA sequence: TGCGCCAGCAGCCAAGTAATCGAGGGCTGGGTGGATTGGATCACTGAAGCTTTCTTT.

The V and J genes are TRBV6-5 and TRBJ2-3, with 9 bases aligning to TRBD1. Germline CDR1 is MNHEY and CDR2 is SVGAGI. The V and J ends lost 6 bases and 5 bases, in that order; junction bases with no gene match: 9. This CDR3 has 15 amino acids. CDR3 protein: CASRNAGQGKDTQYF. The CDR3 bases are TGTGCCAGCAGGAACGCGGGACAGGGAAAAGATACGCAGTATTTT.

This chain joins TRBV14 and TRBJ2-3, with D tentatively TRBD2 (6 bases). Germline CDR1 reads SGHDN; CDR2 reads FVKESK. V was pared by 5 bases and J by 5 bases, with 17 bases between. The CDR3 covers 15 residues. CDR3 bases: TGTGCCAGCAGCTTGGGGGGTACACAACAAGATACGCAGTATTTT. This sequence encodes CASSLGGTQQDTQYF.

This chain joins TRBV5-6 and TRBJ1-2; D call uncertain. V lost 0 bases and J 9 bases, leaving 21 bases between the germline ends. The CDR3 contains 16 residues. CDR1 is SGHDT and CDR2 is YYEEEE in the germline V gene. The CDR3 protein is CASSLVRLLSAMRYTF. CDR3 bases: TGTGCCAGCAGCTTGGTAAGGTTACTGAGCGCTATGCGCTACACCTTC.

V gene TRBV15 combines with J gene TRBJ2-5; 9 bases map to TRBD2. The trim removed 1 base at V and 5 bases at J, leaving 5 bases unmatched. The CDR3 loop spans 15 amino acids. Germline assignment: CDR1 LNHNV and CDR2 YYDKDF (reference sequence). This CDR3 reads CATSRGDSGSETQYF. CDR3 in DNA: TGTGCCACCAGCAGAGGGGATAGCGGGAGCGAGACCCAGTACTTC.